This T cell receptor (beta chain) was identified in a study of beta chain features in type 1 diabetes. Points from the study as a whole: Patients with Type 1 diabetes showed moderately but significantly shorter TCRB CDR3s in all four CD4+ subsets.

In regard to this clone: Antigen: not known.

With 10 bases clipped from V and 3 bases from J, the junction kept 10 bases outside the gene matches. The V gene's germline CDR1 is MNHEY and CDR2 SVGAGI. The CDR3 loop spans 14 amino acids. The authors reverse transcribed all of the isolated RNA, so sequencing captured expressed TCRB transcripts. Sequenced by immunoSEQ multiplex PCR; TCRdb stores in-frame clones only, minus some. The top ten hold roughly 0.0097% of the sample, which has more than 300,000 clones, around 12% seen once. The receptor comes from a woman younger than 30 with type 1 diabetes. V usage is TRBV6-5 and J usage is TRBJ2-5; 8 bases are shared with TRBD2. Sequencing was performed on naive CD4+ T cells from blood. CDR3 bases: TGTGCCACCAAAGGCGGGGGGTTTGAAGAGACCCAGTACTTC. Translation: CATKGGGFEETQYF.